This T cell receptor beta chain stems from a study of blood T cell repertoires in COVID-19. About the research overall: The study drew acute and convalescent COVID-19 samples from the United States, Italy and Spain. PBMCs, B-cell-depleted T cells, or T cells were the source of the cDNA or gDNA that made up the material.

Per germline, CDR1 ENHRY and CDR2 SYGVKD. This CDR3 is built from 14 residues. V shed 6 bases and J shed 0 bases, with 12 bases lying between them. In this sample, this clone turned up once. In the authors' workflow: How many nucleated cells were present was estimated from reference gene primer amplification. Clones were read by immunoSEQ multiplex PCR, and TCRdb kept only the in-frame ones, dropping some. Clone size and the V and J calls come from that table; the DNA yielded D and trimming. The sample consists of about 200,000 clones, 89% of them appearing once. The receptor's source is a man in his 60s who had recovered from COVID-19. The chain employs TRBV10-3 and TRBJ2-7; D is possibly TRBD1 (6 bases). The specimen sequenced was peripheral blood. Here the CDR3 DNA reads TGTGCCATCAGACCCCGGGACAACTCCTACGAGCAGTACTTC. It encodes CAIRPRDNSYEQYF.